This T cell receptor (beta chain) was found in a study of blood T cells in healthy people across ages. Note on this clonotype: The antigen remains undetermined.

Donor samples were obtained from healthy Caucasian individuals from Russia, aged about 6 to 95. Per the germline V gene, CDR1 is DFQATT and CDR2 is SNEGSKA (reference sequence). This CDR3 spans 16 amino acids. Trimming cost V 7 bases and J 3 bases; bases outside gene matches: 17. General study points: In these data, TCR beta diversity tracked strongly with naive T cell percentage. Fewer expanded clones and more diversity marked long-lived versus aged donors.

A second roughly 6 to 11 cycle PCR used barcoded and J-beta primers. Each CDR3 protein is one row after TCRdb ran MiXCR on the 5' RACE reads. The sample records roughly 680,000 distinct CDR3 sequences, more than 40% being singletons. The source of this sequence is a woman aged 60-70 years in good health. This sequence joins TRBV20-1 and TRBJ2-7; 8 nucleotides align to TRBD2. Sequences were obtained from blood. Written as DNA, the CDR3 is TGCAGTGGGTCCCGAGGGATTAGCGGGGTCTTCTACGAGCAGTACTTC. The encoded protein is CSGSRGISGVFYEQYF.